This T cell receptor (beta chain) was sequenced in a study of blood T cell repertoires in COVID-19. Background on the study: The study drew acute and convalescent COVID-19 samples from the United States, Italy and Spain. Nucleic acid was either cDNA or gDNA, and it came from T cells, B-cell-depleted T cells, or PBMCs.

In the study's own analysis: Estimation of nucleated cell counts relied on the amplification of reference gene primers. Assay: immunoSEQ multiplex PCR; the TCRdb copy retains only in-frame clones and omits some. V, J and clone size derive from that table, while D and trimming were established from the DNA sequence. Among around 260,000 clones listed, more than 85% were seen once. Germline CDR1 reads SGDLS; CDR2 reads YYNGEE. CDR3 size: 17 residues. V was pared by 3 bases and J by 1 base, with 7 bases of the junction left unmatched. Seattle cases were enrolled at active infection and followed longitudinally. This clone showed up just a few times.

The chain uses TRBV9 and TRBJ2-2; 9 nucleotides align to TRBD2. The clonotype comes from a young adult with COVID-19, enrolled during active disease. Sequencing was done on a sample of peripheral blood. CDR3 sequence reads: CASSGQGAGGNTGELFF. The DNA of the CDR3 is TGTGCCAGCAGCGGGCAAGGAGCGGGAGGGAACACCGGGGAGCTGTTTTTT.